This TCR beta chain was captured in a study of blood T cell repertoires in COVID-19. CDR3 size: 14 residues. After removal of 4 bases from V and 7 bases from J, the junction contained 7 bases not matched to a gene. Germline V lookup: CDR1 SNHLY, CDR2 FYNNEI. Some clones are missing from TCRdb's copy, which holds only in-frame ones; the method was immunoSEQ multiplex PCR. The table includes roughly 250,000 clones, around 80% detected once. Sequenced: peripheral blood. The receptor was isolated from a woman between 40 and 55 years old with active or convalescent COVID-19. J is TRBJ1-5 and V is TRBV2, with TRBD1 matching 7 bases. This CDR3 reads CASSVQGNGQPQHF. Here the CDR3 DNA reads TGTGCCAGCAGTGTACAGGGGAATGGACAGCCCCAGCATTTT.